These T cell receptor beta chains were read from a single sample in a study of T cell repertoires and Cas9 in healthy adults. Using immunoSEQ multiplex PCR, the repertoire was profiled, and TCRdb retains in-frame clones only, with some absent. The profile shows more than 13,000 clones, roughly 90% of them singletons. Material for sequencing was Tregs (CD4+, CD25+, CD127-, CD137-, CD154-) from PBMCs; culture status not recorded. The source is a human donor in good health. Each CDR3 is given with its conserved first and last residue. The order of the fields is clone size, D gene, J gene, V gene, CDR3 DNA, CDR3 protein. The D gene is left open where the match is weak. Clone size is stated in some rows and not others, as once, few, many or a class when expanded.

-,-,TRBJ2-1,TRBV11-2,TGTGCCAGCAGGCAAAGGGGGGCCTACAATGAGCAGTTCTTC,CASRQRGAYNEQFF
-,-,TRBJ1-5,TRBV19,TGTGCCAGTAGTAACCGGGGACAGCCCCAGCATTTT,CASSNRGQPQHF
-,-,TRBJ1-1,TRBV11-2,TGTGCCAGCAGCTTTAGCAGGGGGAACACTGAAGCTTTCTTT,CASSFSRGNTEAFF
-,TRBD1,TRBJ1-1,TRBV11-2,TGTGCCAGCAGCTTAGACAGGGGGTATTTCACTGAAGCTTTCTTT,CASSLDRGYFTEAFF
-,TRBD2,TRBJ2-1,TRBV10-2,TGCGCCAGCAAGGCACTAGCGGGGGTATACAATGAGCAGTTCTTC,CASKALAGVYNEQFF
-,TRBD1,TRBJ2-7,TRBV6-1,TGTGCCAGCAGTACCGTCGGGACAGGGGGATACGAGCAGTACTTC,CASSTVGTGGYEQYF
-,-,TRBJ1-2,TRBV6-6,TGTGCCAGCAGTTACTCGGGGAGAGGCTACACCTTC,CASSYSGRGYTF
-,-,TRBJ2-6,TRBV10-2,TGCGCCAGCCTCCCCGACAGTGCTGGGGCCAACGTCCTGACTTTC,CASLPDSAGANVLTF
-,TRBD2,TRBJ2-1,TRBV5-1,TGCGCCAGCAGCTCTGTAGCGGGTCACAATGAGCAGTTCTTC,CASSSVAGHNEQFF
-,-,TRBJ1-3,TRBV6-5,TGTGCCAGCAGCCACGGGACGGACTCTGGAAACACCATATATTTT,CASSHGTDSGNTIYF
once,-,TRBJ1-5,TRBV6-5,TGTGCCAGCAGATACAGGCTCATGGGTCAGCCCCAGCATTTT,CASRYRLMGQPQHF
-,TRBD1,TRBJ1-2,TRBV19,TGTGCCAGTAGTACCCAACAGGGGGGCTATGGCTACACCTTC,CASSTQQGGYGYTF
-,TRBD1,TRBJ2-1,TRBV10-3,TGTGCCACTTACCCGTTTACAGGGGTTCCCTACAATGAGCAGTTCTTC,CATYPFTGVPYNEQFF
-,-,TRBJ1-5,TRBV6-6,TGTGCCAGCAGTTACTCTGGTGGGGTGCAGCCCCAGCATTTT,CASSYSGGVQPQHF
-,-,TRBJ2-5,TRBV5-4,TGTGCCAGCAGCGACCGACGAGGCCAAGAGACCCAGTACTTC,CASSDRRGQETQYF
few,-,TRBJ1-5,TRBV10-1,TGCGCCAGCAGTTCCCAGGGGAGTCAGCCCCAGCATTTT,CASSSQGSQPQHF
once,-,TRBJ2-6,TRBV4-2,TGTGCCAGCAGCCAGGGTCGGACGGATGGGGCCAACGTCCTGACTTTC,CASSQGRTDGANVLTF
-,-,TRBJ1-1,TRBV5-1,TGCGCCAGCAGCTCGGACAGTAACACTGAAGCTTTCTTT,CASSSDSNTEAFF
-,TRBD1,TRBJ1-4,TRBV27,TGTGCCAGCAGTCCCGGGCCGGTACCGGGACAGATCTTCTACAGTGCTAATGAAAAACTGTTTTTT,CASSPGPVPGQIFYSANEKLFF
-,-,TRBJ2-7,TRBV7-2,TGTGCCAGCAGCTTAGCGCTTGTATCGGGGTACGAGCAGTACTTC,CASSLALVSGYEQYF
-,TRBD2,TRBJ2-5,TRBV7-2,TGTGCCAGCAGCCCCAGCCTAGCGGGGGGGACCCAGTACTTC,CASSPSLAGGTQYF
-,-,TRBJ2-2,TRBV2,TGTGCCAGCAGGGGACGCGGCCCCGGGGAGCTGTTTTTT,CASRGRGPGELFF
once,-,TRBJ1-6,TRBV18,TGTGCCACCCTCCCGCGTGGAGGGAGTAATTCACCCCTCCACTTT,CATLPRGGSNSPLHF
-,-,TRBJ1-3,TRBV5-4,TGTGCCAGCAGCTTGGACCTGAGAAACACCATATATTTT,CASSLDLRNTIYF
-,-,TRBJ1-1,TRBV7-9,TGTGCCAGCAGCTCTATTTCGGGGAGCACTGAAGCTTTCTTT,CASSSISGSTEAFF
-,-,TRBJ1-2,TRBV5-4,TGTGCCAGCAGCTTGATAACAGATGGCTACACCTTC,CASSLITDGYTF
-,-,TRBJ1-1,TRBV27,TGTGCCAGCAGTTGGGACATCCGGAACACTGAAGCTTTCTTT,CASSWDIRNTEAFF
-,-,TRBJ2-3,TRBV2,TGTGCCAGCAGTAGGACCTATGGAGATACGCAGTATTTT,CASSRTYGDTQYF
-,-,TRBJ2-6,TRBV7-9,TGTGCCAGCAGCACCAACAGGGTTGCTGGGGCCAACGTCCTGACTTTC,CASSTNRVAGANVLTF
-,-,TRBJ2-1,TRBV7-7,TGTGCCAGCAGCTTTTTGCCGAGCTCCTACAATGAGCAGTTCTTC,CASSFLPSSYNEQFF
-,-,TRBJ1-1,TRBV18,TGTGCCAGCTCTCCTCTAGGACGGACTATGAACACTGAAGCTTTCTTT,CASSPLGRTMNTEAFF
-,TRBD2,TRBJ2-1,TRBV11-2,TGTGCCAGCAGCAAAACCGGGACTAGCTTCGACAATGAGCAGTTCTTC,CASSKTGTSFDNEQFF
-,-,TRBJ1-2,TRBV6-6,TGTGCCAGCAGTCTTGGGTGGGGGAGCTATGGCTACACCTTC,CASSLGWGSYGYTF
-,-,TRBJ1-2,TRBV4-2,TGTGCCAGCAGCCAAGGTGGCGGGGCGGGAGGCTATGGCTACACCTTC,CASSQGGGAGGYGYTF
-,TRBD1,TRBJ2-1,TRBV10-3,TGTGCCATCAGTGAAAATTGGGACAGGGGTACTGGGGACAATGAGCAGTTCTTC,CAISENWDRGTGDNEQFF
-,-,TRBJ1-2,TRBV4-1,TGCGCCAGCAGCCAAGATGGAGGGCGTTGGAATGGCTACACCTTC,CASSQDGGRWNGYTF
-,-,TRBJ2-2,TRBV6-5,TGTGCCAGCAGGTTATCCGGGGAGCTGTTTTTT,CASRLSGELFF